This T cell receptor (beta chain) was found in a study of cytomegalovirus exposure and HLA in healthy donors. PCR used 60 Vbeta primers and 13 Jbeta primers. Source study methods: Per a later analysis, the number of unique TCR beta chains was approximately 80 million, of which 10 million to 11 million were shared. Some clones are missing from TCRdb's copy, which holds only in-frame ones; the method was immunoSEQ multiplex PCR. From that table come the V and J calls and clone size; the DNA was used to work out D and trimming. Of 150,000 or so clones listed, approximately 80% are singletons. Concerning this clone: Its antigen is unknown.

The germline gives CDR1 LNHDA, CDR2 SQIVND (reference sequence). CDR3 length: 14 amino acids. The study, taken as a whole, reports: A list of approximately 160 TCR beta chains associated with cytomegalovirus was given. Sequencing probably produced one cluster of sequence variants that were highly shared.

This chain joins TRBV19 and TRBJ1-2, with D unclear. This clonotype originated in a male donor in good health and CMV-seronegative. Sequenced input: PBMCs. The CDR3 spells CVSTHVGSAPGYTF. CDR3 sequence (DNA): TGTGTCAGCACCCACGTCGGGTCGGCCCCTGGCTACACCTTC.